Each of the 24 T cell receptor beta chains below was sequenced from the same sample in a study of blood T cell repertoires in COVID-19. Profiled with immunoSEQ multiplex PCR; TCRdb holds only in-frame clones, not every one. The sample includes about 120,000 clones, 70% to 80% of them seen just once. The specimen sequenced was peripheral blood. Receptors were obtained from a woman older than 75 with acute or convalescent COVID-19.

This chain joins TRBV5-1 and TRBJ2-5; the D is unclear. Trimming took off 0 bases at V and 2 bases at J, with 8 bases between the two ends. The CDR3 spans 14 residues. Germline loops: CDR1 SGHRS, CDR2 YFSETQ. The CDR3 loop is CASSLGAGQETQYF. In nucleotides, the CDR3 is TGCGCCAGCAGCTTGGGGGCAGGACAAGAGACCCAGTACTTC. Filled out from reference TRBV5-1 and TRBJ2-5, the complete variable domain reads KAGVTQTPRYLIKTRGQQVTLSCSPISGHRSVSWYQQTPGQGLQFLFEYFSETQRNKGNFPGRFSGRQFSNSRSEMNVSTLELGDSALYLCASSLGAGQETQYFGPGTRLLVL.

Details on this clone: The CDR3 carries no conserved terminal phenylalanine or tryptophan, so it likely arises from a read error. The DNA is left out, because the CDR3 cannot be placed on it with certainty; the CDR3 is given as TCRdb lists it. The chain links TRBV28 to TRBJ2-7; TRBD2 was called by the table and not checked on the DNA. Germline-derived CDR1 and CDR2 are MDHEN and SYDVKM. The CDR3 totals 12 residues, both ends included. CDR3 sequence: CASRLGTSHLQY.

In its sample, this clone was seen a few times. This sequence joins TRBV4-3 and TRBJ1-4; unclear D gene. The germline V and J ends were trimmed by 4 bases and 5 bases, with 14 bases remaining between them. This CDR3 region has 15 residues. The germline CDR1 and CDR2 sequences are LGHNA and YSLEER. Here the CDR3 DNA reads TGCGCCAGCAGCCGAGGCTTCGGGTCCAATGAAAAACTGTTTTTT. Protein product: CASSRGFGSNEKLFF.

This chain connects TRBV7-9 to TRBJ2-7, with D maybe TRBD2 (6 bases). V was cut by 1 base and J by 6 bases, with 10 bases left in between. Germline V gives CDR1 SEHNR, CDR2 FQNEAQ (reference sequence). There are 13 residues in the CDR3. CDR3: CASSLVLGGEQYF. The CDR3 DNA reads as TGTGCCAGCAGCTTAGTGCTCGGGGGCGAGCAGTACTTC.

The gene calls are TRBV10-1 and TRBJ1-1, with unresolved D. The CDR3 totals 15 residues. Germline CDR1 is WNHNN and CDR2 is SYGVQD (reference sequence). Trimming shortened V by 1 base and J by 0 bases, and 9 bases separated the two germline ends. This chain's CDR3 is CASSELRVMNTEAFF. The CDR3 nucleotides read TGCGCCAGCAGTGAGTTACGGGTCATGAACACTGAAGCTTTCTTT.

The V call is TRBV5-1, the J call TRBJ2-5, with 10 bases lining up with TRBD2. The CDR3 is 15 residues long. In germline, CDR1 is SGHRS, CDR2 YFSETQ. Trimming cost V 4 bases and J 5 bases; bases outside gene matches: 8. The CDR3 loop reads CASSVGAGGPETQYF. For the CDR3, the DNA is TGCGCCAGCAGCGTGGGAGCGGGAGGGCCGGAGACCCAGTACTTC.

The gene calls are TRBV7-2 and TRBJ2-2, with 7 nucleotides matching TRBD2. CDR1 SGHTA and CDR2 FQGNSA come from the germline V gene. V lost 1 base and J lost 3; bases outside the gene matches: 2. This CDR3 region has 15 residues. The CDR3: CASSLGTRYTGELFF. In DNA form, the CDR3 reads TGTGCCAGCAGCTTAGGGACTAGGTACACCGGGGAGCTGTTTTTT.

The chain joins TRBV10-3 to TRBJ2-2, with 8 bases aligning to TRBD1. Trimming took 5 bases from V and 0 from J; bases not matched to a gene: 2. This CDR3 region has 15 residues. Germline CDR1 and CDR2: ENHRY and SYGVKD. The CDR3 loop is CAISLGQANTGELFF. The CDR3 nucleotides are TGTGCCATCAGTCTGGGACAGGCGAACACCGGGGAGCTGTTTTTT.

This clone was counted a single time. The chain employs TRBV7-3 and TRBJ1-5; no clear D gene. This CDR3 contains 13 residues. Germline values: CDR1 SGHTA, CDR2 FQGTGA. V gave up 3 bases and J gave up 3 bases, with 6 bases separating them. CDR3 bases: TGTGCCAGCAGCTTTGCGGTCAATCAGCCCCAGCATTTT. Amino acids: CASSFAVNQPQHF.

This sequence joins TRBV6-5 and TRBJ2-5, with 9 bases identical to TRBD1. From germline, CDR1 is MNHEY and CDR2 SVGAGI. The CDR3 is made up of 13 amino acids. J was trimmed by 5 bases and V by 7 bases; bases with no gene match: 5. This CDR3 reads CASTGTGIETQYF. The CDR3 DNA is TGTGCCAGCACCGGGACAGGGATCGAGACCCAGTACTTC.

This sequence joins TRBV7-9 and TRBJ1-2, with D possibly TRBD1 on 6 matching bases. Germline-derived CDR1 and CDR2 are SEHNR and FQNEAQ (reference sequence). The CDR3 contains 14 residues. V dropped 5 bases and J dropped 2 bases, with 12 bases sitting between them. The chain's CDR3 is CASSTSGVNYGYTF. The CDR3 nucleotides read TGTGCCAGCAGCACCTCAGGGGTCAACTATGGCTACACCTTC.

A single count supports this clone. The V call is TRBV5-1, the J call TRBJ1-1; D remains ambiguous. The germline V and J ends were trimmed by 4 bases and 1 base, with 8 bases remaining between them. The V gene's germline CDR1 is SGHRS and CDR2 YFSETQ. CDR3 length: 13 residues. The CDR3, as DNA: TGCGCCAGCAGCGGAACAGCGAACACTGAAGCTTTCTTT. Amino acids: CASSGTANTEAFF.

V is TRBV7-2 and J is TRBJ1-2, with D tentatively TRBD1 (5 bases). The germline gives CDR1 SGHTA, CDR2 FQGNSA. V lost 1 base and J 6 bases, leaving 12 bases between the germline ends. The CDR3 totals 14 residues. The CDR3 coding sequence is TGTGCCAGCAGCTTAGAGGTGGGGCCTGATGGCTACACCTTC. It specifies CASSLEVGPDGYTF.

The CDR3 DNA reads TGTGCCAGCAGCTCCACTCGGGAGACTGAAAAACTGTTTTTT. As protein: CASSSTRETEKLFF. The rearrangement uses TRBV7-9 and TRBJ1-4; D is ambiguous. The CDR3 has 14 amino acids. V was trimmed by 4 bases and J by 7 bases, leaving 13 bases between them. CDR1 is SEHNR and CDR2 is FQNEAQ in the germline V gene (reference sequence).

Of note for this clone: The junction shows a germline mismatch at one end, possibly a read error. This chain uses TRBV6-2 or TRBV6-3 with TRBJ2-5; 7 nucleotides match TRBD1. The CDR3 totals 13 residues. Germline V gene lookup returns CDR1 MNHEY and CDR2 SVGEGT. CDR3 sequence reads: CASSPNLWQGVNF. The CDR3 coding sequence is TGTGCCAGCAGCCCGAACCTTTGGCAGGGGGTAAACTTC.

This chain connects TRBV7-9 to TRBJ2-5; the D gene is possibly TRBD2 (6 bases). CDR3 length: 16 residues. Trimming pared 5 bases from V and 5 bases from J, leaving 21 bases between. Per germline, CDR1 SEHNR and CDR2 FQNEAQ (reference sequence). This CDR3 reads CASSQGWGAGGETQYF. For the CDR3, the DNA is TGTGCCAGCAGCCAAGGGTGGGGAGCAGGAGGGGAGACCCAGTACTTC.

The chain uses TRBV29-1 and TRBJ1-5, with no clear D. V was pared by 4 bases and J by 4 bases, with 11 bases between. Germline V gives CDR1 SQVTM, CDR2 ANQGSEA. The CDR3 runs 13 residues. The CDR3 loop is CSVVPQANQPQHF. CDR3 sequence (DNA): TGCAGCGTTGTACCTCAGGCTAATCAGCCCCAGCATTTT.

On this clone: A far larger clone is just one base off, so this is likely a read error. The sample holds other DNA sequences that translate to the same CDR3. V gene TRBV5-8 combines with J gene TRBJ1-2; tentative D call: TRBD1 (5 bases). The CDR3 is 12 residues long. The germline CDR1 and CDR2 sequences are SGHTS and YDEGEE. The CDR3 DNA sequence: TGTGCCAGCAGCTTGGCAGGGAATGGCTACACCTTT. Translation: CASSLAGNGYTF.

The J gene is TRBJ2-7, the V gene TRBV7-8; 12 bases fit TRBD1. The CDR3 length is 14 residues. V was clipped by 4 bases and J by 7 bases; unmatched bases: 5. Germline CDR1 and CDR2: SGHVS and FQNEAQ. The CDR3 loop reads CASSSRDRGQEQYF. In DNA form, the CDR3 reads TGTGCCAGCAGCTCGCGGGACAGGGGGCAAGAGCAGTACTTC. The full variable domain, with the rest looked up from reference TRBV7-8 and TRBJ2-7, is GAGVSQSPRYKVAKRGQDVALRCDPISGHVSLFWYQQALGQGPEFLTYFQNEAQLDKSGLPSDRFFAERPEGSVSTLKIQRTQQEDSAVYLCASSSRDRGQEQYFGPGTRLTVT.

The chain couples TRBV6-6 to TRBJ1-2; 10 bases match TRBD1. Germline CDR1 and CDR2: MNHNY and SVGAGI (reference sequence). The length of the CDR3 is 16 residues. Losses at the gene ends were 4 bases for V and 12 bases for J; bases not matched to a gene: 17. CDR3 protein: CASSSQPGTGEGGDTF. The CDR3 region has the DNA TGTGCCAGCAGTTCTCAACCCGGGACAGGGGAAGGGGGTGACACCTTC.

This clone was recorded a few times. The CDR3 coding sequence is TGTGCCAGCAGCCACACCGGGACAGGGGCAAATCAGCCCCAGCATTTT. It specifies CASSHTGTGANQPQHF. V is TRBV4-2 and J is TRBJ1-5; 10 positions agree with TRBD1. This CDR3 comprises 16 residues. The V segment lost 3 bases and the J segment 4 bases; nucleotides outside the gene matches: 6. Germline V CDR1 and CDR2: LGHNA, YNFKEQ.

This rearrangement joins TRBV5-4 to TRBJ2-1; 12 bases align to TRBD2. V lost 4 bases, J lost 2 bases, and 4 bases stayed unmatched. CDR1 and CDR2 from the germline V gene are SGHNT and YYREEE (reference sequence). The CDR3 has 16 amino acids. CDR3 sequence (DNA): TGTGCCAGCAGCCCCCGGACTAGCGGGACCTACAATGAGCAGTTCTTC. Protein product: CASSPRTSGTYNEQFF.

The CDR3 is CASSQGGTGADTQYF. In DNA, the CDR3 is TGTGCCAGCAGCCAGGGGGGGACAGGGGCAGATACGCAGTATTTT. This rearrangement joins TRBV3-1 (or the pseudogene TRBV3-2) to TRBJ2-3, with 10 nucleotides matching TRBD1. CDR3 length: 15 amino acids. Losses at the gene ends were 3 bases for V and 4 bases for J; bases not matched to a gene: 4. Looked up from germline, CDR1 is LGHDT and CDR2 is YNNKEL (reference sequence).

This clone was found a few times. The V call is TRBV6-5, the J call TRBJ2-2; 7 bases map to TRBD1. Per the germline V gene, CDR1 is MNHEY and CDR2 is SVGAGI. J lost 6 bases, V lost 6 bases, and 10 bases had no gene match. The CDR3 runs to 15 residues. For the CDR3, the DNA is TGTGCCAGCAGGAAAGACAGGGAGTGGGCCGGGGAGCTGTTTTTT. Encoded protein: CASRKDREWAGELFF.